In this sample, the clone carrying this T cell receptor (beta chain) turned up a few times. What it binds is unknown. This CDR3 spans 14 amino acids. CDR1 is SEHNR and CDR2 is FQNEAQ in the germline V gene (reference sequence). Deletions cut 1 base from V and 6 bases from J, with 12 bases between. The data originate from a study of CD8 T cells in ankylosing spondylitis. Study-level results: In reactive arthritis synovial fluid and blood, some motif variants had been reported before. Disease-associated clones were reportedly significantly overrepresented in matched ankylosing spondylitis synovial fluid.

TCRdb analysed the 5' RACE reads with MiXCR anew, one entry per CDR3 protein. The sample lists just under 350,000 distinct CDR3 sequences, approximately 15% occurring once. V usage is TRBV7-9 and J usage is TRBJ1-1; D is unresolved. Sequencing input: blood, either unsorted or a sorted T cell fraction (not recorded which). The sequence was collected from a male donor with ankylosing spondylitis or in good health (not recorded which). CDR3 nucleotides: TGTGCCAGCAGCTTAGGATGGGAGCTGGCTGAAGCTTTCTTT. It yields the protein CASSLGWELAEAFF.